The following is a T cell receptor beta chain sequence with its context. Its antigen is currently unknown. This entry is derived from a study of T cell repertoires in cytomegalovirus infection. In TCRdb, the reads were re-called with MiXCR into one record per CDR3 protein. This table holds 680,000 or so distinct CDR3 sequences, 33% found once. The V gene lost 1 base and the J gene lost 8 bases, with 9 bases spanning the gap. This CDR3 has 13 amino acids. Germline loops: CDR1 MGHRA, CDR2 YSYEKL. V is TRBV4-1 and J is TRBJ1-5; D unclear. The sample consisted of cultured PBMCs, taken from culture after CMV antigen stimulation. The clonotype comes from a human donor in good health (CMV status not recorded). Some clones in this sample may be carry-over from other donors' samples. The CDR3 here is CASSQVYIEPQHF. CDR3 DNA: TGCGCCAGCAGCCAAGTATATATTGAGCCCCAGCATTTT.